These 7 T cell receptor beta chains share one sample of origin, sequenced in a study of molecular identifiers for immune sequencing clone quantification. MiXCR was run by TCRdb on the PCR reads, yielding one entry per CDR3 protein. The sample carries about 63,000 distinct CDR3 sequences, under 20% recorded once. Sequenced input: naive CD8+ T cells from blood, with Jurkat cell RNA spiked in. Subset of the sample: FACS-sorted CD8+CD4-CCR7+CD45RA+ naive T cells. These receptors all stem from a human donor in good health. Some libraries in this study had Jurkat cell RNA spiked in.

Only a few counts were recorded for this clonotype. The V call is TRBV20-1, the J call TRBJ2-1; D not resolved. V lost 0 bases and J 8 bases, leaving 11 bases between the germline ends. Germline V gene sequence: CDR1 DFQATT, CDR2 SNEGSKA (reference sequence). CDR3 size: 13 residues. CDR3 sequence: CSARDGSYHEQFF. The CDR3 DNA is TGCAGTGCTAGAGATGGAAGCTATCATGAGCAGTTCTTC.

The chain joins TRBV7-9 to TRBJ2-1, with 9 bases matching TRBD1. The CDR3 covers 14 residues. The V and J ends lost 2 bases and 8 bases, in that order; junction bases with no gene match: 4. Germline V CDR1 and CDR2: SEHNR, FQNEAQ (reference sequence). The chain's CDR3 is CASSLYRGPDEQFF. As DNA, the CDR3 is TGTGCCAGCAGCTTATACAGGGGGCCGGATGAGCAGTTCTTC.

Comment on this clonotype: Compared with germline, one end of the junction differs, possibly owing to a read error. This chain links TRBV7-8 with TRBJ2-7, with a possible D match to TRBD1 (6 bases). Germline V gene lookup returns CDR1 SGHVS and CDR2 FQNEAQ. The CDR3 runs to 16 residues. CDR3 DNA sequence: TGCGCCAGCAGCCCCAATGTTAGGGACAAAGCCTACGAGCAGTACTTC. Protein: CASSPNVRDKAYEQYF.

On this clonotype: This may be a read error, as it is one base from a much larger clone. This chain connects TRBV29-1 to TRBJ2-7, with D perhaps matching TRBD2 (5 bases). The germline V gene encodes CDR1 SQVTM and CDR2 ANQGSEA. The CDR3 extends over 11 amino acids. The CDR3 spells CSVAGEGEQCF. CDR3 DNA: TGCAGCGTTGCTGGCGAGGGCGAGCAGTGCTTC.

In the case of this clonotype: This may be a read error, as it is one base from a much larger clone. Since the CDR3 does not end with the conserved phenylalanine or tryptophan, this likely comes from a read error. The J gene is TRBJ2-1, the V gene TRBV20-1, with D maybe TRBD2 (5 bases). The CDR3 consists of 11 residues. The V end was cut by 3 bases, the J end by 8 bases, with 8 bases between. Germline V gene data show CDR1 as DFQATT and CDR2 as SNEGSKA (reference sequence). The CDR3 coding sequence is TGCAGTGCTAGTATCGGGGATGAGCAGTTCCTC. This sequence encodes CSASIGDEQFL.

The sample holds many counts of this clonotype. The chain uses TRBV5-4 and TRBJ2-2; 12 nucleotides agree with TRBD2. The V gene's germline CDR1 is SGHNT and CDR2 YYREEE (reference sequence). This CDR3 has 17 amino acids. After removal of 2 bases from V and 3 bases from J, the junction contained 5 bases not matched to a gene. This CDR3 reads CASSFRTSGIYTGELFF. CDR3 sequence (DNA): TGTGCCAGCAGCTTTCGGACTAGCGGGATCTACACCGGGGAGCTGTTTTTT.

This clonotype was observed a few times. The gene calls are TRBV5-1 and TRBJ2-7, with TRBD2 matching 7 bases. The CDR3 sequence is 17 residues long. Per germline, CDR1 SGHRS and CDR2 YFSETQ. Unmatched junction bases numbered 12, after V lost 2 bases and J lost 1 base. CDR3 protein: CASSLTSRDYFSYEQYF. The DNA of the CDR3 is TGCGCCAGCAGCTTAACGAGCCGGGACTACTTTTCCTACGAGCAGTACTTC.